This T cell receptor (beta chain) emerged from a study of cytomegalovirus exposure and HLA in healthy donors. Profiled with immunoSEQ multiplex PCR; TCRdb holds only in-frame clones, not every one. The table shows some 45,000 clones, with 92% occurring only once. This clone has more than one count but fewer than ten. The CDR3 is 16 residues long. Germline V CDR1 and CDR2: SEHNR, FQNEAQ (reference sequence). V was clipped by 2 bases and J by 3 bases, with 14 bases between them. This TCR was sampled from a man aged 18 to 29 in good health and CMV-seronegative. V gene TRBV7-9 combines with J gene TRBJ1-5, with D tentatively TRBD1 (5 bases). The sample consisted of PBMCs. The DNA of the CDR3 is TGTGCCAGCAGCTTAAGTGGAGTTGGGGCCAATCAGCCCCAGCATTTT. Residues: CASSLSGVGANQPQHF.